Each of the 6 T cell receptor beta chains below was sequenced from the same sample in a study of cytotoxic CD8 clonotypes in ibrutinib-treated CLL. TCRdb's copy holds only in-frame clones and misses some; the assay was immunoSEQ multiplex PCR. The data contain about 200,000 clones, 79% of them singletons. Sequenced material: PBMCs, taken after 12 months of ibrutinib treatment. The receptor set was obtained from a human donor with chronic lymphocytic leukemia.

The CDR3 region is CASSDYGIWNQHF. The CDR3 coding sequence is TGTGCCAGCAGTGACTACGGGATTTGGAACCAGCATTTT. V usage is TRBV6-6 and J usage is TRBJ1-5; D remains unclear. This CDR3 has 13 residues. CDR1 is MNHNY and CDR2 is SVGAGI in the germline V gene (reference sequence). V gave up 5 bases and J gave up 12 bases, with 17 bases separating them.

This clone was found a few times. V and J are TRBV28 and TRBJ2-7; a possible D gene is TRBD1 (6 bases). CDR1 and CDR2 (germline): MDHEN, SYDVKM. The V end lost 7 bases, the J end lost 2 bases, and 15 bases lay between the germline ends. The CDR3 is 14 amino acids. CDR3 sequence: CASTFTGMTYEQYF. CDR3 coding DNA: TGTGCCAGCACTTTTACAGGGATGACCTACGAGCAGTACTTC.

The chain has TRBV10-3 and TRBJ1-1; the D gene is possibly TRBD1 (5 bases). Trimming took off 6 bases at V and 1 base at J, with 12 bases between the two ends. Germline V CDR1 and CDR2: ENHRY, SYGVKD. CDR3 length: 14 amino acids. DNA for the CDR3: TGTGCCATCAGGACAGCCACCCCGAACACTGAAGCTTTCTTT. Translating gives CAIRTATPNTEAFF.

The V call is TRBV28, the J call TRBJ1-5; possibly TRBD1 for D (6 bases). Trimming removed 6 bases at V and 5 bases at J, with 17 bases between. Germline CDR1 and CDR2: MDHEN and SYDVKM. The CDR3 spans 15 residues. The CDR3 bases are TGTGCCAGCAGGACCCACGGGGGCTCCGATCAGCCCCAGCATTTT. The encoded protein is CASRTHGGSDQPQHF.

The chain employs TRBV7-9 and TRBJ2-1; 12 nucleotides match TRBD1. The V segment lost 5 bases and the J segment 12 bases; nucleotides outside the gene matches: 11. This CDR3 contains 15 residues. The germline gives CDR1 SEHNR, CDR2 FQNEAQ (reference sequence). In nucleotides, the CDR3 is TGTGCCAGCAGCGACGGGACAGGGGGCGGCGTCCGGCAGTTCTTC. This translates into CASSDGTGGGVRQFF.

The chain joins TRBV9 to TRBJ2-3, with 12 bases matching TRBD2. This CDR3 comprises 18 residues. The junction had 7 bases not matched to a gene; V was cut back by 0 bases and J by 2 bases. Germline V gives CDR1 SGDLS, CDR2 YYNGEE. The CDR3 region has the DNA TGTGCCAGCAGCGTAGGACTAGCGGGAGTGTCCTTCACAGATACGCAGTATTTT. Its translation: CASSVGLAGVSFTDTQYF.